This note documents a single T cell receptor beta chain sequence. Its specificity is unknown. The data stem from a study of identical twins. Notes on the study in general: It was cross-sectional statistical analysis, not following the same donors, that the conclusions relied on.

TCRdb itself ran the 5' RACE reads through MiXCR, one entry per CDR3 protein. The sample holds approximately 600,000 distinct CDR3 sequences; 9.6% are singletons and the top ten take 2.5% to 3.5%. All of the donors were Caucasians in good health. This CDR3 is built from 14 residues. V lost 1 base to trimming and J lost 0 bases, with 5 bases between them. Looked up from germline, CDR1 is SGHAT and CDR2 is FQNNGV. These data were likewise used in another study, on yellow fever vaccine responses in identical twins.

Sequencing input: PBMCs. This TCR was sampled from a woman younger than 30 in good health. The chain is built from TRBV11-2 and TRBJ2-3; no clear D gene. The CDR3 protein is CASSLVFSTDTQYF. As DNA, the CDR3 is TGTGCCAGCAGCTTAGTTTTTAGCACAGATACGCAGTATTTT.